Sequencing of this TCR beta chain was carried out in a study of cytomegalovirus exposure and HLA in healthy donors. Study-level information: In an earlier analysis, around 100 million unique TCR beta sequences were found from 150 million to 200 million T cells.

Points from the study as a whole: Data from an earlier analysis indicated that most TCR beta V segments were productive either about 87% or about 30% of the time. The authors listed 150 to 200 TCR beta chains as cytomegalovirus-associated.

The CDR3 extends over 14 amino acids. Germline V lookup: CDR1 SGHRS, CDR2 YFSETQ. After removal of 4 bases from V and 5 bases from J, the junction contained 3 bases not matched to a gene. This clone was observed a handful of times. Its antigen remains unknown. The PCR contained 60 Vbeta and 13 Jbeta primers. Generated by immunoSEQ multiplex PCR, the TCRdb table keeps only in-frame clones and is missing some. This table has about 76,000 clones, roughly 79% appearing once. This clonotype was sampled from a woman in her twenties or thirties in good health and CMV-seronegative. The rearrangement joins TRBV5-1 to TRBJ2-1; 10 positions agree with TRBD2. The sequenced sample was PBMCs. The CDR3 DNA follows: TGCGCCAGCAGCCCCGGACTAGCGGACAATGAGCAGTTCTTC. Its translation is CASSPGLADNEQFF.